The rows below give T cell receptor beta chains drawn from one sample of a study of tumor and adjacent non-tumor tissue in lung cancer. MiXCR, applied by TCRdb to the multiplex PCR reads, yields one record per CDR3 protein. This table has some 93,000 distinct CDR3 sequences, roughly 70% appearing once. Sequenced material: lung tumor tissue. These receptor sequences come from a man aged 55 to 70 with non-small cell lung cancer. The CDR3 runs from the conserved cysteine through the conserved F or W. A D gene is named only where the DNA matches it firmly. Rows may omit the clone size; those that give it use once, few, many or a size class.

clone_size: few; v_call: TRBV6-2/TRBV6-3; j_call: TRBJ2-5; d_call: TRBD2; cdr3_nt: TGTGCCAGCAGACCCCGCGGCCTTAGCGGGAGGGCCGGAGAGACCCAGTACTTC; cdr3_aa: CASRPRGLSGRAGETQYF
clone_size: few; v_call: TRBV11-2; j_call: TRBJ2-2; d_call: TRBD2; cdr3_nt: TGTGCCAGCAGCTCGGGACTAGCAGGAGCGACGAACATCGGGGAACTGTTTTTT; cdr3_aa: CASSSGLAGATNIGELFF
clone_size: NA; v_call: TRBV7-9; j_call: TRBJ2-6; d_call: NA; cdr3_nt: TGTACCAACACCACTGGGGCCAACGTCCTGACTTTC; cdr3_aa: CTNTTGANVLTF
clone_size: NA; v_call: TRBV4-2; j_call: TRBJ2-7; d_call: TRBD2; cdr3_nt: TGTACCAGCGGCCAAGTTGGAGCGGGAGGACTGGAGTACGAGCAGTACTTC; cdr3_aa: CTSGQVGAGGLEYEQYF
clone_size: many; v_call: TRBV5-6; j_call: TRBJ1-6; d_call: NA; cdr3_nt: TGTGCCAGCAGCTTGAAAGCCTCACCCCTCCACTTT; cdr3_aa: CASSLKASPLHF
clone_size: NA; v_call: TRBV6-6; j_call: TRBJ1-1; d_call: TRBD1; cdr3_nt: TGTGTCAGCAGTAATCAGACTACAGGGGACACTGAAGCTTTCTTT; cdr3_aa: CVSSNQTTGDTEAFF
clone_size: NA; v_call: TRBV20-1; j_call: TRBJ2-2; d_call: TRBD2; cdr3_nt: TGCAGTACTAGGATGGTAGCGGGAGACACCGGGGAGCTGTTTTTT; cdr3_aa: CSTRMVAGDTGELFF
clone_size: NA; v_call: TRBV6-5; j_call: TRBJ1-2; d_call: NA; cdr3_nt: TGTGCCAGCAGTTCCAGAGGGCACTATGGCTACACCTTC; cdr3_aa: CASSSRGHYGYTF
clone_size: few; v_call: TRBV12-3/TRBV12-4; j_call: TRBJ2-2; d_call: NA; cdr3_nt: TGTGCCAGCATTCCACAAAAGGGAAACGCTGGGGAGCTGTTTTTT; cdr3_aa: CASIPQKGNAGELFF
clone_size: few; v_call: TRBV6-2/TRBV6-3; j_call: TRBJ2-1; d_call: NA; cdr3_nt: TGTGCCAGCAGCATCACGATAATAGTGGGGGACAATGAGCAGTTCTTC; cdr3_aa: CASSITIIVGDNEQFF
clone_size: once; v_call: TRBV5-1; j_call: TRBJ2-2; d_call: NA; cdr3_nt: TGCACCAGCAACTTGGATGGGATCGGGGAGCTGTTTTTT; cdr3_aa: CTSNLDGIGELFF